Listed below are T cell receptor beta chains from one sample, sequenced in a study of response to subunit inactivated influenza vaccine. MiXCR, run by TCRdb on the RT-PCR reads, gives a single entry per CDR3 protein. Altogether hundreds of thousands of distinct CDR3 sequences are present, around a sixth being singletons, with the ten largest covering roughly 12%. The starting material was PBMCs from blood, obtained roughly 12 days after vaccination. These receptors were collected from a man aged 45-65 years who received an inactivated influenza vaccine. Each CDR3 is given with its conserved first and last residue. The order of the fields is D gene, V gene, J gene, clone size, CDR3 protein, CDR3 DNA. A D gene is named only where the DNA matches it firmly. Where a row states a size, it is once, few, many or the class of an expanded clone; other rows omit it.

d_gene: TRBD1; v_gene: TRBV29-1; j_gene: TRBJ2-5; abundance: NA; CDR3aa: CSVRTGNWETQYF; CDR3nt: TGCAGCGTCAGGACAGGGAATTGGGAGACCCAGTACTTC
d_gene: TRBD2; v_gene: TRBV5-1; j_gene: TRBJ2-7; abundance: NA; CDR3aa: CASSLTGLAGGTPFF; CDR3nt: TGCGCCAGCAGCTTGACAGGACTAGCGGGGGGCACCCCTTTCTTC
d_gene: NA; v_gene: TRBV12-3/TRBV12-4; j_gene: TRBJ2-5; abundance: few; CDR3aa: CASSPTRRETQYF; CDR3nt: TGTGCCAGCAGCCCTACGAGGAGAGAGACCCAGTACTTC
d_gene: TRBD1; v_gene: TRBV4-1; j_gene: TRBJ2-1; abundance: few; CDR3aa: CASSLTPQGAGGNEQFF; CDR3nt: TGCGCCAGCAGCCTCACCCCCCAGGGGGCCGGGGGCAATGAGCAGTTCTTC
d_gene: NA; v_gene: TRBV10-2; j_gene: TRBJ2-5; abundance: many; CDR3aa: CASSEVEETQYF; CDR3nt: TGCGCCAGCAGTGAGGTGGAAGAGACCCAGTACTTC
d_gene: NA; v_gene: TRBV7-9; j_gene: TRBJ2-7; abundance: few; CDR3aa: CASSPGQHLYEQYF; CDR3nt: TGTGCCAGCAGCCCGGGACAACACCTTTACGAGCAGTACTTC
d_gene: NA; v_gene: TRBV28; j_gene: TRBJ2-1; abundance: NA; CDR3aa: CASSRTLGRGLLGEQFF; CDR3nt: TGTGCCAGCAGTCGGACTTTGGGGAGAGGGCTTCTCGGTGAGCAGTTCTTC
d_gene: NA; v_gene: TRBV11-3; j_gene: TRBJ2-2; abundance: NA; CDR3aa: CASSPFTETGELFF; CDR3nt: TGTGCCAGCAGCCCCTTTACAGAAACCGGGGAGCTGTTTTTT
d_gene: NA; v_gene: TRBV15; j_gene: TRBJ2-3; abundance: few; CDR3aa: CATSRGADTQYF; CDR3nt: TGTGCCACCAGCAGGGGAGCAGATACGCAGTATTTT
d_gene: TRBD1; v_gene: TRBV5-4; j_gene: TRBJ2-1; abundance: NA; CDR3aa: CASSRQGALNEQFF; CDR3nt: TGTGCCAGCAGCCGACAGGGGGCGTTGAATGAGCAGTTCTTC
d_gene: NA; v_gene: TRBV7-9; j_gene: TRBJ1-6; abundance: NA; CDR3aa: CASSPGAKFPLHF; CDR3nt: TGTGCCAGCAGCCCCGGGGCCAAATTTCCCCTCCACTTT
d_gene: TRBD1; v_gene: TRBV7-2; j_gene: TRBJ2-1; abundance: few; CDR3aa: CASLTTGAQYNEQFF; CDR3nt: TGTGCCAGCCTTACGACAGGGGCTCAATACAATGAGCAGTTCTTC
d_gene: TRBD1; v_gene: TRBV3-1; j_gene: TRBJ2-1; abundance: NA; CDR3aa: CASSQPGTGAFF; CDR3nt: TGTGCCAGCAGCCAACCCGGGACAGGGGCTTTCTTC